Following are 30 T cell receptor beta chains from one sample sequenced in a study of cytomegalovirus exposure and HLA in healthy donors. The primer mix had 60 Vbeta and 13 Jbeta primers. Using immunoSEQ multiplex PCR, the repertoire was profiled, and TCRdb retains in-frame clones only, with some absent. The data show more than 200,000 clones, about 74% seen once. The specimen was PBMCs. These receptors all come from a man aged 35-49 years in good health and CMV-seronegative.

This chain uses TRBV18 with TRBJ1-6, with a weak D call TRBD1 (6 bases). Per the germline V gene, CDR1 is KGHSH and CDR2 is LQKENI. This CDR3 spans 15 amino acids. The germline V and J ends were trimmed by 6 bases and 9 bases, with 18 bases remaining between them. CDR3 DNA: TGTGCCAGCTCCCGGGAAGGGGGAGAGGGTTCACCCCTCCACTTT. As protein: CASSREGGEGSPLHF.

In regard to this clone: Other DNA variants within this sample encode the same CDR3. V is TRBV5-1 and J is TRBJ2-2, with a weak D call TRBD2 (5 bases). From germline, CDR1 is SGHRS and CDR2 YFSETQ. V lost 1 base and J 5 bases, leaving 6 bases between the germline ends. The CDR3 has 13 residues. The CDR3 loop reads CASSLSGTGELFF. The CDR3 nucleotides are TGCGCCAGCAGCTTGAGCGGAACCGGGGAGCTGTTTTTT.

This CDR3 is CASSPTGGLYEQYF. CDR3 bases: TGTGCCAGCAGCCCGACAGGGGGTCTCTACGAGCAGTACTTC. V and J are TRBV4-2 and TRBJ2-7, with 9 bases that match TRBD1. Germline CDR1 reads LGHNA; CDR2 reads YNFKEQ. After removal of 4 bases from V and 3 bases from J, the junction contained 4 bases not matched to a gene. The CDR3 contains 14 residues.

The V gene is TRBV9, the J gene TRBJ2-1, with D possibly TRBD2 on 7 matching bases. This CDR3 has 15 residues. The V end was cut by 0 bases, the J end by 10 bases, with 17 bases between. Germline loops: CDR1 SGDLS, CDR2 YYNGEE. CDR3: CASSVGGGPPGEQFF. DNA of the CDR3: TGTGCCAGCAGCGTAGGGGGGGGCCCCCCTGGGGAGCAGTTCTTC. The full variable domain, rest sourced from reference TRBV9 and TRBJ2-1, is DSGVTQTPKHLITATGQRVTLRCSPRSGDLSVYWYQQSLDQGLQFLIQYYNGEERAKGNILERFSAQQFPDLHSELNLSSLELGDSALYFCASSVGGGPPGEQFFGPGTRLTVL.

Notes on this clone: This sample also contains other DNA sequences that code for the same CDR3. This chain joins TRBV29-1 and TRBJ2-7; 8 bases match TRBD1. Germline V CDR1 and CDR2: SQVTM, ANQGSEA. V lost 6 bases, J lost 5 bases, and 12 bases stayed unmatched. This CDR3 has 14 residues. CDR3 sequence: CSVRRQGRRNEQYF. The CDR3 DNA follows: TGCAGCGTCCGTCGACAGGGGAGAAGAAACGAGCAGTACTTC.

This chain links TRBV30 with TRBJ1-1, with D unclear. The CDR3 length is 12 residues. Germline V gives CDR1 GTSNPN, CDR2 SVGIG (reference sequence). CDR3: CALEAENTEAFF. CDR3 bases: TGTGCTTTGGAGGCCGAGAACACTGAAGCTTTCTTT.

The gene calls are TRBV29-1 and TRBJ2-5; perhaps TRBD2 as D (5 bases). The J call may be wrong; the DNA end is better matched by TRBJ2-7. Per the germline V gene, CDR1 is SQVTM and CDR2 is ANQGSEA. The CDR3 has 13 amino acids. The CDR3 loop reads CSVSGRETYEQYF. The CDR3 DNA reads TGCAGCGTTTCGGGCCGGGAAACCTACGAGCAGTACTTC.

The chain links TRBV6-4 to TRBJ2-3; 7 bases agree with TRBD2. The CDR3 loop spans 13 amino acids. Losses at the gene ends were 5 bases for V and 4 bases for J; bases not matched to a gene: 3. Germline V CDR1 and CDR2: MRHNA, SNTAGT. CDR3 sequence: CASSREAADTQYF. CDR3 in DNA: TGTGCCAGCAGTCGGGAGGCGGCAGATACGCAGTATTTT.

The rearrangement links TRBV28 to TRBJ2-2, with D possibly matching TRBD2 (5 bases). V shed 2 bases and J shed 4 bases, with 14 bases lying between them. The germline V gene has CDR1 MDHEN and CDR2 SYDVKM. This CDR3 contains 16 residues. The CDR3 reads CASSLAGQSGTGELFF. CDR3 coding DNA: TGTGCCAGCAGTTTAGCGGGCCAATCGGGCACCGGGGAGCTGTTTTTT.

This rearrangement joins TRBV9 to TRBJ2-1; 8 bases match TRBD2. Trimming at V came to 1 base and at J to 0 bases, leaving 9 bases not matched to a gene. This CDR3 is built from 18 residues. Germline V CDR1 and CDR2: SGDLS, YYNGEE. CDR3 residues: CASSVRERESSSYNEQFF. The CDR3 DNA sequence: TGTGCCAGCAGCGTAAGAGAGCGGGAGAGCAGCTCCTACAATGAGCAGTTCTTC.

This chain joins TRBV5-4 and TRBJ2-2, with D perhaps TRBD2 (5 bases). The germline gives CDR1 SGHNT, CDR2 YYREEE (reference sequence). Trimming stripped 8 bases from V and 1 base from J, with 21 bases between. The CDR3 loop spans 17 amino acids. Written as DNA, the CDR3 is TGTGCCAGTTCCAGCGGAAGTTCAGTTGTGAACACCGGGGAGCTGTTTTTT. It codes for CASSSGSSVVNTGELFF.

The chain combines TRBV7-2 with TRBJ1-6; 11 bases match TRBD1. CDR1 and CDR2 (germline): SGHTA, FQGNSA. The V gene end was trimmed by 5 bases and the J gene end by 8 bases; junction bases not matched to a gene: 5. CDR3 length: 15 residues. The CDR3 loop reads CASSQGQGGYSPLHF. CDR3 bases: TGTGCCAGCAGCCAGGGACAGGGGGGTTATTCACCCCTCCACTTT.

This sequence joins TRBV9 and TRBJ2-1; no clear D gene. Germline lookup yields CDR1 SGDLS and CDR2 YYNGEE. Between the trimmed V and J ends, which lost 3 bases and 4 bases, there was a span of 8 bases. The CDR3 is made up of 13 amino acids. CDR3: CASSARYYNEQFF. DNA for the CDR3: TGTGCCAGCAGCGCGCGTTATTACAATGAGCAGTTCTTC.

J is TRBJ2-3 and V is TRBV11-2; D may be TRBD2 (6 bases). The CDR3 has 15 residues. The germline V gene has CDR1 SGHAT and CDR2 FQNNGV. V lost 5 bases and J 2 bases, leaving 14 bases between the germline ends. CDR3 bases: TGTGCCAGCAGCCCGCCGGGACTTCTCACAGATACGCAGTATTTT. Protein sequence: CASSPPGLLTDTQYF.

The chain has TRBV5-8 and TRBJ2-1; TRBD2 aligns across 14 bases. This CDR3 has 14 residues. V gave up 1 base and J gave up 10 bases; unmatched junction bases: 1. Per germline, CDR1 SGHTS and CDR2 YDEGEE. The CDR3, as DNA: TGTGCCAGCAGCTTGTGGACTAGCGGGGGGGAGCAGTTCTTC. It translates to CASSLWTSGGEQFF.

The V gene is TRBV2, the J gene TRBJ1-5; no clear D. The length of the CDR3 is 22 residues. Germline CDR1 is SNHLY and CDR2 is FYNNEI. Trimming took off 3 bases at V and 4 bases at J, with 34 bases between the two ends. The CDR3 nucleotides are TGTGCCAGCAGTGATTGGGCAGTGCCTATAACCGACCTGGGCGCCCCGAATCAGCCCCAGCATTTT. Translation gives CASSDWAVPITDLGAPNQPQHF.

J is TRBJ1-4 and V is TRBV18, with D uncertain. V was shortened by 1 base and J by 3 bases, with 9 bases between the two germline ends. The CDR3 covers 15 residues. Germline V gene data show CDR1 as KGHSH and CDR2 as LQKENI. The CDR3 DNA is TGTGCCAGCTCACCACTTCACGGGGCTAATGAAAAACTGTTTTTT. It is translated as CASSPLHGANEKLFF.

The chain couples TRBV7-9 to TRBJ2-7, with TRBD2 matching over 13 bases. The germline V gene encodes CDR1 SEHNR and CDR2 FQNEAQ (reference sequence). J gave up 8 bases and V 5 bases, and 6 bases lay outside the gene matches. CDR3 length: 14 residues. DNA for the CDR3: TGTGCCAGCAGCCCTGGACTAGCGGGAGATCAGCAGTACTTC. Amino acids: CASSPGLAGDQQYF.

The V and J genes are TRBV5-8 and TRBJ2-3, with TRBD1 as a possible D gene (6 bases). The CDR3 length is 15 residues. Trimming pared 4 bases from V and 3 bases from J, leaving 15 bases between. The germline V gene has CDR1 SGHTS and CDR2 YDEGEE. Written as DNA, the CDR3 is TGTGCCAGCAGCCAAAATGGACAGATTACAGATACGCAGTATTTT. It codes for CASSQNGQITDTQYF. The complete variable domain, with remaining parts taken from reference TRBV5-8 and TRBJ2-3, reads EAGVTQSPTHLIKTRGQQATLRCSPISGHTSVYWYQQALGLGLQFLLWYDEGEERNRGNFPPRFSGRQFPNYSSELNVNALELEDSALYLCASSQNGQITDTQYFGPGTRLTVL.

V gene TRBV4-3 combines with J gene TRBJ2-3, with TRBD1 as a possible D gene (6 bases). The CDR3 spans 16 residues. Trimming pared 4 bases from V and 2 bases from J, leaving 16 bases between. Looked up from germline, CDR1 is LGHNA and CDR2 is YSLEER. CDR3 protein: CASSPHLQGHTDTQYF. The DNA for the CDR3 is TGCGCCAGCAGCCCACACCTACAGGGCCACACAGATACGCAGTATTTT.

V usage is TRBV19 and J usage is TRBJ2-1; no reliable D call. V was pared by 3 bases and J by 6 bases, with 12 bases between. Germline lookup yields CDR1 LNHDA and CDR2 SQIVND (reference sequence). This CDR3 has 14 residues. The CDR3 DNA reads as TGTGCCAGTAGTATCGGTAGGAGAATCAATGAGCAGTTCTTC. Its protein product is CASSIGRRINEQFF.

V usage is TRBV13 and J usage is TRBJ2-3; 8 nucleotides agree with TRBD1. The CDR3 covers 14 residues. From germline, CDR1 is PRHDT and CDR2 FYEKMQ (reference sequence). V was clipped by 8 bases and J by 5 bases; unmatched bases: 9. CDR3 loop: CASFRTGLIDTQYF. As DNA, the CDR3 is TGTGCCAGCTTCCGGACAGGGCTGATAGATACGCAGTATTTT.

This chain joins TRBV28 and TRBJ1-5; TRBD1 matches at 7 bases. The CDR3 contains 14 residues. J gave up 1 base and V 7 bases, and 4 bases lay outside the gene matches. Germline V lookup: CDR1 MDHEN, CDR2 SYDVKM. This chain's CDR3 is CASTLTGSNQPQHF. The CDR3 DNA reads as TGTGCCAGCACTCTGACAGGGAGCAATCAGCCCCAGCATTTT.

Details on this clone: Germline and junction disagree at one end, which may indicate a read error. This chain joins TRBV7-9 and TRBJ2-2; 7 bases align to TRBD2. The germline V gene encodes CDR1 SEHNR and CDR2 FQNEAQ (reference sequence). This CDR3 is built from 16 residues. CDR3: CSSRASGGRGTGELFF. The CDR3 nucleotides are TGTTCCAGCAGGGCTAGTGGCGGGAGAGGAACCGGGGAGCTGTTTTTT.

This chain uses TRBV5-1 with TRBJ1-6, with D maybe TRBD1 (6 bases). From germline, CDR1 is SGHRS and CDR2 YFSETQ. With 4 bases removed from V and 13 bases from J, the gap between germline ends came to 18 bases. This CDR3 is 14 amino acids long. CDR3 bases: TGCGCCAGCAGCGGGGGAGCCCAGGGGACGCCCCTCCACTTT. Amino acid sequence: CASSGGAQGTPLHF.

The chain links TRBV13 to TRBJ1-5; no clear D gene. The CDR3 length is 14 residues. V gave up 0 bases and J gave up 5 bases, with 8 bases separating them. Germline CDR1 reads PRHDT; CDR2 reads FYEKMQ (reference sequence). CDR3 in amino acids: CASSLGGLDQPQHF. The CDR3 DNA follows: TGTGCCAGCAGCTTAGGTGGCCTGGATCAGCCCCAGCATTTT.

The rearrangement joins TRBV11-1 to TRBJ1-2; D remains unclear. The V gene lost 6 bases and the J gene lost 2 bases, with 10 bases spanning the gap. The CDR3 totals 13 residues. Germline assignment: CDR1 SGHAT and CDR2 FQDESV (reference sequence). Here the CDR3 DNA reads TGTGCCAGCAGTGAGGGCCCGAACTATGGCTACACCTTC. The encoded protein is CASSEGPNYGYTF.

The chain couples TRBV5-1 to TRBJ2-5; no reliable D call. Trimming removed 0 bases at V and 1 base at J, with 7 bases between. This CDR3 contains 14 residues. Germline V gives CDR1 SGHRS, CDR2 YFSETQ. The chain's CDR3 is CASSLGYGQETQYF. CDR3 nucleotides: TGCGCCAGCAGCTTGGGGTACGGCCAAGAGACCCAGTACTTC.

This chain links TRBV2 with TRBJ2-3; 11 bases map to TRBD2. The CDR3 loop spans 15 amino acids. The ends lost 8 bases at V and 3 bases at J; junction bases unmatched: 7. Germline V gives CDR1 SNHLY, CDR2 FYNNEI. The CDR3 loop is CASWGLADSTDTQYF. DNA of the CDR3: TGTGCCAGCTGGGGACTAGCGGATTCGACAGATACGCAGTATTTT.

The V gene is TRBV7-9, the J gene TRBJ1-6; 8 bases line up with TRBD1. Germline CDR1 is SEHNR and CDR2 is FQNEAQ (reference sequence). Trimming cost V 6 bases and J 0 bases; bases outside gene matches: 1. CDR3 length equals 15 residues. CDR3 protein: CASRGQDSYNSPLHF. As DNA, the CDR3 is TGTGCCAGCAGGGGACAGGACTCCTATAATTCACCCCTCCACTTT.